This record concerns one TCR beta chain sequence. The data were taken from a study of blood T cells in healthy people across ages. A second PCR, run for roughly 7 to 11 cycles, used a sample-barcoded 5' primer plus a J-beta primer mix. Each cDNA molecule received a tag from a template-switch adaptor that had 12 random nucleotides. At least 2.5 million CDR3-containing paired-end reads were obtained per sample. TCRdb independently ran MiXCR on the 5' RACE reads; one entry per CDR3 protein. The data contain 750,000 to 1,000,000 distinct CDR3 sequences, just under 30% of them singletons. The CDR3 loop spans 13 amino acids. Per the germline V gene, CDR1 is DFQATT and CDR2 is SNEGSKA (reference sequence). Trimming took off 0 bases at V and 8 bases at J, with 13 bases between the two ends. Another study also made use of these data, one on T cells of mothers and their children.

The V call is TRBV20-1, the J call TRBJ1-2, with D possibly TRBD1 on 5 matching bases. The source is a woman aged 40 to 55 in good health. Sequences were obtained from blood. CDR3 protein: CSARDQWGGGYTF. The CDR3, as DNA: TGCAGTGCTAGAGATCAGTGGGGCGGGGGCTACACCTTC.